This T cell receptor beta chain came from a study of beta chain features in type 1 diabetes. Of the isolated RNA, all was reverse transcribed, and so the sequenced material was expressed TCRB transcripts. Profiled with immunoSEQ multiplex PCR; TCRdb holds only in-frame clones, not every one. The sample carries about 620,000 clones, less than 20% recorded once. This clone was counted between two and nine times. Source material: naive CD4+ T cells from blood. The source is a man younger than 35 in good health.

CDR3 residues: CASSKTSGRNSQETQYF. CDR3 bases: TGTGCCAGCAGCAAGACTAGCGGGAGAAACAGCCAAGAGACCCAGTACTTC. The chain uses TRBV21-1 and TRBJ2-5; the DNA was not compared with TRBD2, the D call given in the table. TRBV21-1 is a known pseudogene. This CDR3 is 17 amino acids long.